The 3 T cell receptor beta chains below come from one sample, sequenced in a study of blood T cell repertoires in COVID-19. Repertoires were generated with immunoSEQ multiplex PCR, while TCRdb's copy carries only in-frame clones and drops some. The profile shows nearly 100,000 clones, about 86% of them singletons. Sample: peripheral blood. The receptors stem from an elderly man with acute or convalescent COVID-19.

V gene TRBV5-1 combines with J gene TRBJ2-7; possibly TRBD1 for D (6 bases). This CDR3 region has 14 residues. Germline-derived CDR1 and CDR2 are SGHRS and YFSETQ. V gave up 4 bases and J gave up 3 bases, with 14 bases separating them. The CDR3 coding sequence is TGCGCCAGCAGCAGGGGGACACGAGACTACGAGCAGTACTTC. Residues: CASSRGTRDYEQYF.

The chain joins TRBV20-1 to TRBJ1-6, with TRBD1 as a possible D gene (6 bases). The V gene's germline CDR1 is DFQATT and CDR2 SNEGSKA (reference sequence). The V end lost 3 bases, the J end lost 3 bases, and 9 bases lay between the germline ends. The CDR3 contains 14 residues. CDR3 in amino acids: CSASDRLYNSPLHF. The CDR3 DNA follows: TGCAGTGCTAGTGACAGGCTCTATAATTCACCCCTCCACTTT.

V is TRBV2 and J is TRBJ1-1, with D unclear. The CDR3 loop spans 14 amino acids. V was shortened by 6 bases and J by 6 bases, with 17 bases between the two germline ends. Germline lookup yields CDR1 SNHLY and CDR2 FYNNEI. The CDR3 protein is CASSTRTGSAEAFF. The CDR3 DNA reads as TGTGCCAGCAGCACCAGAACGGGGTCCGCTGAAGCTTTCTTT. The complete variable domain, with remaining parts taken from reference TRBV2 and TRBJ1-1, reads EPEVTQTPSHQVTQMGQEVILRCVPISNHLYFYWYRQILGQKVEFLVSFYNNEISEKSEIFDDQFSVERPDGSNFTLKIRSTKLEDSAMYFCASSTRTGSAEAFFGQGTRLTVV.